This paragraph covers one T cell receptor beta chain sequence. The clone's antigen remains unknown. Per-base qualities were not stored, and no clone one base away is much larger. The same CDR3 arises from other DNA sequences in this sample as well. In total, approximately 610 healthy bone marrow donors made up the cohort. Cohort members were all nominally healthy when sampled, although unrecorded immune exposures were likely present. The donor tested CMV seronegative and was one of the 352 seronegative cohort members. Each donor provided a peripheral blood sample, and peripheral blood mononuclear cells were used for TCR beta sequencing. The Qiagen DNeasy Blood Extraction Kit was used to extract genomic DNA from the blood cell samples. Receptors were amplified or captured by the immunoSEQ multiplex PCR assay. For the multiplex PCR, a mixture combining 60 forward primers for TCR Vbeta segments and 13 reverse primers for TCR Jbeta segments was used. Amplification of the CDR3 region of rearranged TCR beta genes was performed with a multiplex PCR assay on genomic DNA. On the Illumina HiSeq System, the amplified TCR beta libraries were sequenced as 87-base-pair reads. Turning to the authors' computational methods: Across the roughly 670 repertoires, a later analysis counted approximately 75 million unique TCR beta chains, approximately 12 million of which were shared by at least two donors. A nearest-neighbor algorithm error-corrected the raw reads and collapsed the reads into unique sequences, merging closely related sequences to remove PCR and sequencing errors. Alignment of CDR3 sequences to IMGT reference sequences was used to assign V, D and J gene segments. For a sequence to be retained, a match of at least six nucleotides was required to both a V gene segment and a J gene segment. A rearrangement counted as productive if the CDR3 had no stop codons and remained in frame with V and J, and every other rearrangement counted as non-productive. Following IMGT convention, CDR3 was defined as the stretch from the second conserved V-encoded cysteine up to the conserved J-encoded phenylalanine. In an earlier analysis of roughly 580 of the donors, sequences lacking an unambiguous match to a single V gene segment were excluded. An earlier analysis of over 450 of the donors classified V segments as functional when productive rearrangements were above 56.7% and as segregating when the standard deviation between donors was above 5%. A statistical classification framework was built to diagnose cytomegalovirus status from the catalog of TCR beta chain sequences. V and J gene assignment, in a later analysis, came from comparing TCR nucleotide sequences with IMGT/GENE-DB human TR gene sequences. The TCRdist pipeline was used in a later analysis to assign CDR3 sequences and most-parsimonious VDJ recombination scenarios. In a later analysis, each TCR beta chain was defined by its CDR3 amino acid sequence together with its V-gene family, and reads lacking a unique V-gene family were excluded. A later analysis removed 500 to 600 highly shared, low-generation-probability nucleotide sequences to deal with suspected cross-contamination and a sequencing artifact. In a later analysis, a clonal expansion index for each public chain was calculated from normalized within-repertoire ranks of inferred template counts. A later analysis computed generation probabilities with a VDJ recombination model fitted to out-of-frame rearrangements, and checked the results against IGoR. A later analysis scored TCR-TCR, TCR-HLA and TCR-CMV co-occurrence with hypergeometric tests, applying a repertoire-size bias correction to TCR pairs. In a later analysis, false discovery rates were estimated by permuting HLA or CMV assignments 20 times. In a later analysis, co-occurring TCRs were grouped with DBSCAN, and TCRdist sequence similarity was added when clustering was performed within HLA-allele-positive subsets. Repertoires with fewer than 30,000 or more than 120,000 public chains, plus five repertoires with anomalous nucleotide sharing, were excluded from co-occurrence clustering. Imported from immuneACCESS, the table was reduced by TCRdb to in-frame sequences with V and J called. These copies leave out some clones; in studies compared against another copy, an unresolved V gene accounts for under half, and the cause of the remainder is not known. The D gene and trimming were derived from the DNA, and the V and J assignments and clone size from that table. The sample table contains 150,000 to 200,000 clones; only one count was recorded for about 80% of them. The ten largest clones represent approximately 2.5% of the sample.

The data are from a study of cytomegalovirus exposure and HLA in healthy donors (dated by TCRdb to the late 2010s). For the study in its entirety: According to an earlier analysis of 550 to 700 of the donors, about 180 million T cells yielded 95 million to 140 million unique TCR beta sequences and less than 300 Gb of sequence data. A later genetic analysis took genome-wide SNP genotypes for about three fifths of the 666 donors and used that subset as a discovery cohort. The study aimed to test whether cataloging public T cell receptors could reveal signatures of past pathogen exposure. In an earlier analysis of roughly 540 of the donors, high-throughput TCR beta sequencing was used to judge whether each TCR beta V gene segment behaved as functional or pseudogenic. Rather than using new phenotypic data, the later analysis identified candidate immune exposures from TCR beta sequences and from how often those sequences occurred across donors. Donor age, sex, ethnicity and CMV serostatus were compiled alongside the repertoire data. A separate validation cohort of some 130 different subjects was used in addition to the roughly 700-subject first cohort. Across 398 genotyped donors of the cohort, an average of approximately 200,000 unique TCR beta nucleotide sequences per donor were sequenced, and 15% to 20% of those sequences were non-productive. About 300 gigabases of sequencing data and tens of millions of unique TCR sequences made up an early release that covered approximately 620 HLA-typed donors. HLA typing covered class I and class II loci at four-digit resolution. The genetic ancestry cluster associated with self-reported Caucasian donors included around four fifths of the roughly 380 genotyped donors. About five DR-DQ haplotypes were treated as single units for association and clustering because of strong linkage in the cohort. All discovery cohort repertoires had been generated on a single sequencing platform. In a later analysis, previously published TCR beta repertoires from several hundred donors were re-analyzed and high-resolution HLA genotyping was added so that TCR occurrence patterns could be studied. High-throughput TCR immunosequencing, statistical association of individual TCRs with disease status, and machine learning were combined to predict cytomegalovirus infection status. The study profiled the T cell repertoires of fewer than 850 subjects by immunosequencing and related them to cytomegalovirus serostatus. The number of typed donors differed by locus: about 620-630 for A, B, C, DRB1 and DQB1; approximately 530 for DQA1; 606 for DPA1; and 400 to 480 for DPB1. The full study reports these points: Assigning TCR associations to individual alleles was difficult when HLA alleles, especially DR and DQ, strongly co-occurred. Some IMGT-functional V segments, including TRBV6-2 and TRBV6-3, could not be distinguished by the 87-base-pair reads and were therefore excluded. Because counts were too low, about 15 rarely observed V segments, including chromosome 9 orphons, were left out of the earlier analysis of roughly 600 of the donors. A few of the identified cytomegalovirus-associated TCR beta chains were confirmed in vitro to be specific for cytomegalovirus antigens. The only immune exposure information available for the cohort was CMV serostatus. The study listed 170 or so TCR beta chains as associated with cytomegalovirus. A later genetic analysis reported fewer N-insertions in productive TCRs among donors in an Asian-associated ancestry cluster than the approximately 670-donor mean. A later analysis found that TCR association rates varied across HLA loci, with DRB1 alleles showing the most associated TCRs and HLA-C alleles the fewest. Most TCR sequences were observed very rarely across donors, whereas some public TCRs were present in many individuals. Cytomegalovirus status was reported to be diagnosed by the classifier with high specificity and sensitivity in both the original and validation cohorts. This cohort had only TCR beta chains sequenced, and the lack of alpha or paired-chain data limited which features could be detected. A cluster of highly shared sequence variants was judged likely to be a technical artifact of the sequencing pipeline. Linkage disequilibrium might explain the correlated functional status among segregating V segments, but an unknown experimental factor could not be excluded. At a false discovery rate of 0.05, a later analysis linked roughly 17,000 TCR beta sequences to specific HLA alleles. According to a later analysis, parvovirus B19, influenza, CMV and Epstein-Barr virus appeared linked to several top co-occurrence clusters. Roughly uniform sequencing depth across donors was assumed in presence/absence analyses, although this assumption may not hold. An earlier analysis of around 540 of the donors showed that most TCR beta V segments appeared in productive rearrangements either about 90% or about 30% of the time, which broadly matched IMGT annotations. A further reported finding was that TCR beta sequences accurately predicted the HLA-A and HLA-B alleles for most subjects in the first cohort. A later analysis found that most CMV-associated TCR beta chains appeared HLA-restricted, with HLA associations seemingly driven largely by CMV exposure. Because HLA typing was unavailable for some donors at each locus, only the typed subset was used in association tests. V-gene and J-gene trimming of TCR beta chains was associated with a missense DCLRE1C variant in a later genetic analysis, and the association was replicated in an independent cohort. It was suggested by the authors that the approach could potentially be generalized to other disease states and immunological phenotypes. A later analysis found that HLA-associated TCR beta chains were more clonally expanded and had lower generation probabilities than equally common non-associated chains.

The germline V gene (reference sequence) provides CDR1 MNHEY and CDR2 SMNVEV. From the cysteine up to the phenylalanine, the CDR3 has a length of 12 residues. Just CDR3 DNA is preserved here, 36 bases in frame from base 1. At the junction V is shortened by 6 bases and J by 1 base, with 6 bases in between. This TCR was recovered from a man between 60 and 75 years old in good health and CMV-seronegative. The V and J genes are TRBV27 and TRBJ1-1; TRBD1 is possibly the D segment (6 matching bases). The sequencing input was PBMCs. The DNA reads as follows: TGTGCCAGCAGGACAGGGAACACTGAAGCTTTCTTT. Its amino acids are CASRTGNTEAFF.